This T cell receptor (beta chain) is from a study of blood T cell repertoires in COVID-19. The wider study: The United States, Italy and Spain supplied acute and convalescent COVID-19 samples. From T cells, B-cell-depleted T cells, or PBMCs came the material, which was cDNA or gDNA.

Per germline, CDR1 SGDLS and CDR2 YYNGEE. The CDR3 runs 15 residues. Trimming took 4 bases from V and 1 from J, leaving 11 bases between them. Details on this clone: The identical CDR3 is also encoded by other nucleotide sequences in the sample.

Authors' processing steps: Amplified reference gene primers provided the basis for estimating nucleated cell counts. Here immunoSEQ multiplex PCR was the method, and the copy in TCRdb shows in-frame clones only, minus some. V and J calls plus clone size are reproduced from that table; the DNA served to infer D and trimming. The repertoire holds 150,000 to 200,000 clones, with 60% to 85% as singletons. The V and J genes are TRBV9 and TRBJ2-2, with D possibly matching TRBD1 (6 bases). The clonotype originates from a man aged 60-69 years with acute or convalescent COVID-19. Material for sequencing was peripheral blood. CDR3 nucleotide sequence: TGTGCCAGCAGCTCCTACAGGGTGAACACCGGGGAGCTGTTTTTT. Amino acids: CASSSYRVNTGELFF. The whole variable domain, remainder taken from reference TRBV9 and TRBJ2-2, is DSGVTQTPKHLITATGQRVTLRCSPRSGDLSVYWYQQSLDQGLQFLIQYYNGEERAKGNILERFSAQQFPDLHSELNLSSLELGDSALYFCASSSYRVNTGELFFGEGSRLTVL.